The clone carrying this T cell receptor (beta chain) was recorded at least ten times. Trimming pared 6 bases from V and 3 bases from J, leaving 16 bases between. The V gene's germline CDR1 is ENHRY and CDR2 SYGVKD. The CDR3 length is 15 residues. The data belong to a study of T cells after yellow fever vaccination. Study results and caveats: The study found a weaker secondary response that peaked faster, day 5 versus 15.

TCRdb called the 5' RACE reads again in MiXCR, with one record for every CDR3 protein. This sample yields about 4,500 distinct CDR3 sequences, of which roughly 7.3% are seen a single time; about three fifths belongs to the top ten. The sequenced sample was PBMCs, either bulk or a sorted T-cell subset (CD4+, CD8+, memory, or dextramer-sorted; not recorded which), obtained about 41 days after the first yellow fever vaccination. This receptor was identified in a man between 18 and 29 years old who received the YFV17D yellow fever vaccine. V usage is TRBV10-3 and J usage is TRBJ2-3; the D is unclear. The CDR3, as DNA: TGTGCCATCAGAACGGGTAACCCCAGTACAGATACGCAGTATTTT. It yields the protein CAIRTGNPSTDTQYF.